These T cell receptor beta chains were read from a single sample in a study of blood T cell repertoires in COVID-19. Profiled with immunoSEQ multiplex PCR; TCRdb holds only in-frame clones, not every one. The sample carries roughly 60,000 clones, around four fifths recorded once. The material sequenced was peripheral blood. The receptors shown here come from a man in his 60s with acute or convalescent COVID-19. The CDR3 runs from the conserved cysteine through the conserved F or W. The D gene is left open where the match is weak. Size values are once, few and many counts, or a class for expanded clones, and some rows have none.

CSAETGQPGLFF	TGCAGCGCAGAGACAGGACAGCCAGGCCTGTTTTTT	TRBV29-1	TRBJ1-4	.	.
CASSLEGSGGVTDTQYF	TGTGCCAGCAGCCTAGAAGGTAGCGGGGGGGTCACAGATACGCAGTATTTT	TRBV4-2	TRBJ2-3	TRBD2	few
CASSFLGQNTDTQYF	TGTGCCAGCAGCTTCCTTGGACAAAACACAGATACGCAGTATTTT	TRBV5-5	TRBJ2-3	.	.
CASSAPQGGAYEQYF	TGTGCCAGCAGTGCGCCACAGGGAGGGGCGTACGAGCAGTACTTC	TRBV25-1	TRBJ2-7	.	.
CASSEGRPSTDTQYF	TGCGCCAGCAGCGAAGGGAGACCTAGCACAGATACGCAGTATTTT	TRBV5-1	TRBJ2-3	.	.
CASSSRTSGGVNEQFF	TGTGCCAGCTCATCACGGACTAGCGGGGGGGTCAATGAGCAGTTCTTC	TRBV18	TRBJ2-1	TRBD2	.
CASSQFWREQETQYF	TGCGCCAGCAGCCAATTCTGGAGGGAACAAGAGACCCAGTACTTC	TRBV4-1	TRBJ2-5	.	.
CASSTVVQSTGELFF	TGTGCCAGTAGTACTGTGGTTCAGTCCACCGGGGAGCTGTTTTTT	TRBV19	TRBJ2-2	.	.
CASTPVGATNEKLFF	TGTGCCAGCACACCGGTAGGGGCAACTAATGAAAAACTGTTTTTT	TRBV28	TRBJ1-4	.	.
CASSLGQTNSPLHF	TGCGCCAGCAGCTTGGGACAGACAAATTCACCCCTCCACTTT	TRBV5-1	TRBJ1-6	.	few
CASSSDRIVPDTQYF	TGTGCCAGCAGCTCCGACAGGATCGTGCCAGATACGCAGTATTTT	TRBV7-8	TRBJ2-3	.	.
CASSLAASSYEQYF	TGTGCCAGCAGCTTAGCCGCCTCTAGCTACGAGCAGTACTTC	TRBV7-2	TRBJ2-7	.	.
CSVEVPPVHEQFF	TGCAGCGTTGAAGTCCCTCCGGTCCATGAGCAGTTCTTC	TRBV29-1	TRBJ2-1	.	.
CAWEGTGLEKLFF	TGTGCCTGGGAGGGGACAGGGCTTGAAAAACTGTTTTTT	TRBV30	TRBJ1-4	TRBD1	.
CASSHPARGSNEKLFF	TGCGCCAGCAGCCACCCAGCCAGGGGGAGCAATGAAAAACTGTTTTTT	TRBV4-1	TRBJ1-4	TRBD1	few
CASRTLAGPYNEQFF	TGTGCCAGTAGAACACTAGCGGGCCCCTACAATGAGCAGTTCTTC	TRBV19	TRBJ2-1	TRBD2	few
CASSETSGPSTDTQYF	TGTGCCAGCAGTGAGACTAGCGGCCCTAGCACAGATACGCAGTATTTT	TRBV7-3	TRBJ2-3	TRBD2	.
CASSLDMNYGYTF	TGTGCCAGCAGTTTGGACATGAACTATGGCTACACCTTC	TRBV7-2	TRBJ1-2	.	.
CASRGDRGNSPLHF	TGTGCCAGCAGAGGGGACAGGGGCAATTCACCCCTCCACTTT	TRBV2	TRBJ1-6	TRBD1	.
CASSSYRGTGIETQYF	TGTGCCAGCAGTTCTTACAGGGGTACAGGGATAGAGACCCAGTACTTC	TRBV5-8	TRBJ2-5	TRBD1	.
CASSQVQGHTEAFF	TGTGCCAGCAGCCAAGTTCAGGGGCACACTGAAGCTTTCTTT	TRBV4-2	TRBJ1-1	.	.
CASSFEDRRNTGELFF	TGCGCCAGCAGCTTCGAAGACAGGCGGAACACCGGGGAGCTGTTTTTT	TRBV5-1	TRBJ2-2	.	.
CASSSGDGGTQYF	TGTGCCAGCAGTTCGGGGGACGGGGGGACCCAGTACTTC	TRBV12-3/TRBV12-4	TRBJ2-5	.	.
CASSPQGRQGAYEQYF	TGTGCCAGCAGCCCTCAGGGGCGGCAGGGGGCCTACGAGCAGTACTTC	TRBV9	TRBJ2-7	TRBD1	few
CASSASGVSGNTIYF	TGTGCCAGTAGTGCATCAGGGGTGTCCGGAAACACCATATATTTT	TRBV19	TRBJ1-3	.	.
CASSRGAYTDTQYF	TGTGCCAGCAGTCGGGGGGCTTACACAGATACGCAGTATTTT	TRBV11-1	TRBJ2-3	.	once
CASSLGLAPLLYEQYF	TGCGCCAGCAGCTTGGGACTAGCGCCCTTACTCTACGAGCAGTACTTC	TRBV5-1	TRBJ2-7	TRBD2	.
CASSLARDNSPLHF	TGTGCCAGCAGCTTAGCGAGGGATAATTCACCCCTCCACTTT	TRBV7-9	TRBJ1-6	.	.
CASSLTPTGGEGKDTEAFF	TGCGCCAGCAGCCTAACCCCAACAGGGGGCGAGGGTAAGGACACTGAAGCTTTCTTT	TRBV4-1	TRBJ1-1	TRBD1	.
CASSPGQGAGANVLTF	TGTGCCAGCAGTCCCGGACAAGGGGCTGGGGCCAACGTCCTGACTTTC	TRBV2	TRBJ2-6	.	.
CASSYNPGYEQYF	TGTGCCAGCAGTTACAATCCAGGTTACGAGCAGTACTTC	TRBV6-5	TRBJ2-7	.	.
CASKWQGQLNEKLFF	TGTGCCAGCAAATGGCAGGGGCAGTTGAATGAAAAACTGTTTTTT	TRBV13	TRBJ1-4	.	few
CASSLLRQGSGNTIYF	TGTGCCAGCAGCTTATTACGTCAGGGCTCTGGAAACACCATATATTTT	TRBV7-2	TRBJ1-3	.	.
CASSGRDTRGWGNQPQHF	TGTGCCAGCAGTGGCCGGGATACTCGGGGATGGGGCAATCAGCCCCAGCATTTT	TRBV25-1	TRBJ1-5	.	.